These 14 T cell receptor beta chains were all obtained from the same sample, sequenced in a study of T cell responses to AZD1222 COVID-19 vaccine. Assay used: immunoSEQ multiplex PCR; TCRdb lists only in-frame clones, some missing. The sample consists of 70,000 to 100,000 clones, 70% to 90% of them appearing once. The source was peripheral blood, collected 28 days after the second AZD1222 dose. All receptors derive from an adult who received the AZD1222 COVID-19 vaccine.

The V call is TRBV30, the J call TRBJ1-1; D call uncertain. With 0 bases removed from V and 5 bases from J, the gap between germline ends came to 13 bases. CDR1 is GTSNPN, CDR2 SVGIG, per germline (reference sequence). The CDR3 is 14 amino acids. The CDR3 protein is CAWSVSLLGTEAFF. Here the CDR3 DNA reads TGTGCCTGGAGTGTTTCCCTCTTGGGGACTGAAGCTTTCTTT.

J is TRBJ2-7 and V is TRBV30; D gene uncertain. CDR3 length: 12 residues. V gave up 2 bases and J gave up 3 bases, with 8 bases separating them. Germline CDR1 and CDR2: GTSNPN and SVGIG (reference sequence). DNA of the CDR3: TGTGCCTGGAGTACATTCATCTACGAGCAGTACTTC. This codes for CAWSTFIYEQYF. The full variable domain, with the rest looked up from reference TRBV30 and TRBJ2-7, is SQTIHQWPATLVQPVGSPLSLECTVEGTSNPNLYWYRQAAGRGLQLLFYSVGIGQISSEVPQNLSASRPQDRQFILSSKKLLLSDSGFYLCAWSTFIYEQYFGPGTRLTVT.

CDR3 sequence: CASSLGGRPYNEQFF. The CDR3 nucleotides read TGTGCCAGCAGCTTAGGGGGACGGCCCTACAATGAGCAGTTCTTC. The chain carries TRBV7-2 and TRBJ2-1; either TRBD1 or TRBD2 may fit D (5 bases each). This CDR3 spans 15 amino acids. Trimming stripped 1 base from V and 2 bases from J, with 9 bases between. The germline V gene encodes CDR1 SGHTA and CDR2 FQGNSA.

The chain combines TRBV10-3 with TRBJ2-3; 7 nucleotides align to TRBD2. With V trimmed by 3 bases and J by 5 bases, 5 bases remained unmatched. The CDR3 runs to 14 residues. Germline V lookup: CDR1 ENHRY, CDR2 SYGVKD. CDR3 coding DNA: TGTGCCATCAGTGAAGTGGCGGGGGAAGATACGCAGTATTTT. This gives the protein CAISEVAGEDTQYF.

Written as DNA, the CDR3 is TGTGCCAGCAACAGCGGGGGGGCTGGTGAGCAGTTCTTC. As protein: CASNSGGAGEQFF. V usage is TRBV28 and J usage is TRBJ2-1; TRBD2 aligns across 10 bases. V trimming: 7 bases; J trimming: 9 bases; junction bases outside the gene matches: 6. There are 13 residues in the CDR3. CDR1 and CDR2 (germline): MDHEN, SYDVKM.

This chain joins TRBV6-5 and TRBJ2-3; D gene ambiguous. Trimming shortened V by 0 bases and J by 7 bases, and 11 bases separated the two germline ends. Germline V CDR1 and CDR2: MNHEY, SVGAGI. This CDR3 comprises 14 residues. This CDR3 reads CASSYSRQRYTQYF. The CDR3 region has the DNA TGTGCCAGCAGTTACTCCCGGCAGCGCTATACGCAGTATTTT.

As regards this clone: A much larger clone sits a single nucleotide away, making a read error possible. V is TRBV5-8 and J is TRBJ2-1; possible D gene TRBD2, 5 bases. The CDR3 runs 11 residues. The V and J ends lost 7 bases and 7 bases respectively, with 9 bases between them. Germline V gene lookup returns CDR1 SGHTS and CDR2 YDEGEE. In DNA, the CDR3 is TGTGCCAGCGGACTCGGTAATGAGCAGTTCTTC. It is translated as CASGLGNEQFF.

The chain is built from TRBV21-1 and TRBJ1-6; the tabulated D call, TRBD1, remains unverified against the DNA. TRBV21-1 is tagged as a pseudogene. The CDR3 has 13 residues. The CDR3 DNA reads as TGTGCCAGCGGGCAGACAGGGTGGTCACCCCTCCACTTT. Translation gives CASGQTGWSPLHF.

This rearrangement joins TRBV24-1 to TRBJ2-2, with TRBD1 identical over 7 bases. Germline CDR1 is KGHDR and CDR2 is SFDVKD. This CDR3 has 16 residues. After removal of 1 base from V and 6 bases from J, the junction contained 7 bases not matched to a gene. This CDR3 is CATSDLSRGSAGELFF. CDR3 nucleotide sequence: TGTGCCACCAGTGATTTAAGCAGGGGGAGCGCCGGGGAGCTGTTTTTT.

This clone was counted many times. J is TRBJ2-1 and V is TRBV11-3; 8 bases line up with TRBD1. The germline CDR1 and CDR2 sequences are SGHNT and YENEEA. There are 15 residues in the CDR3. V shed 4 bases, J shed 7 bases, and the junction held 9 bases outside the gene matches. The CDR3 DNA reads TGTGCCAGCAGCTCGGACAGGGAGAAACCTAATGAGCAGTTCTTC. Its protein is CASSSDREKPNEQFF.

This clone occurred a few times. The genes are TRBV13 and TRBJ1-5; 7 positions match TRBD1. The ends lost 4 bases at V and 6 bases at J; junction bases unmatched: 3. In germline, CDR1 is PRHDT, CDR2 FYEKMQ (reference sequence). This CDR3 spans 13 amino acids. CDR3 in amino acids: CASSSQGSQPQHF. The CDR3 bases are TGTGCCAGCAGCTCACAGGGGAGTCAGCCCCAGCATTTT.

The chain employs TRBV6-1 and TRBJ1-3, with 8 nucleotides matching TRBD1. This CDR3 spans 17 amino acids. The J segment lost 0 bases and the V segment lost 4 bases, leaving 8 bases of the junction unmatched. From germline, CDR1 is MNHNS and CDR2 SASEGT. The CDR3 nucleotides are TGTGCCAGCAGTGTACAGACAGGGGAGATCTCTGGAAACACCATATATTTT. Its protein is CASSVQTGEISGNTIYF.

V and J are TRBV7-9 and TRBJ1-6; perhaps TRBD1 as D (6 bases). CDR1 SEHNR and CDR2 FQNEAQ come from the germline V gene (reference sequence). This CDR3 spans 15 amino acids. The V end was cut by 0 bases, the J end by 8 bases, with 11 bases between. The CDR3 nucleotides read TGTGCCAGCAGCTTAGCAGGGGCAGGGGATTCACCCCTCCACTTT. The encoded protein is CASSLAGAGDSPLHF.

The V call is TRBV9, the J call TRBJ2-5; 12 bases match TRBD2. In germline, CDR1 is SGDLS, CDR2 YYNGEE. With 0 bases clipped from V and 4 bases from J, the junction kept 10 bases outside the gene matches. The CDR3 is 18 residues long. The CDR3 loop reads CASSVALAGGPEGETQYF. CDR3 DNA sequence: TGTGCCAGCAGCGTAGCCCTAGCGGGGGGGCCAGAGGGAGAGACCCAGTACTTC.